Below, 9 T cell receptor beta chains from the same sample are listed, as sequenced in a study of naive and memory T cell subsets. Two oligonucleotides, mixed equimolar, formed the beta constant-region primer covering TRBC1 and TRBC2. Via MiXCR, TCRdb re-called the UMI-ligation and nested PCR reads, giving one row per CDR3 protein. The sample includes about 150,000 distinct CDR3 sequences, over 15% seen only once; the top ten take roughly 0.14%. Material for sequencing was naive CD4+ T cells from blood. The source is a human donor in good health.

The chain carries TRBV20-1 and TRBJ2-7; the match to TRBD1 covers 7 bases. Per germline, CDR1 DFQATT and CDR2 SNEGSKA (reference sequence). CDR3 size: 14 residues. Trimming at V came to 4 bases and at J to 4 bases, leaving 10 bases not matched to a gene. The CDR3 protein is CSATTGTVVYEQYF. For the CDR3, the DNA is TGCAGTGCTACTACCGGGACAGTTGTTTACGAGCAGTACTTC.

V usage is TRBV29-1 and J usage is TRBJ2-7; 15 bases match TRBD2. CDR1 and CDR2 from the germline V gene are SQVTM and ANQGSEA. The length of the CDR3 is 16 residues. With 1 base clipped from V and 2 bases from J, the junction kept 3 bases outside the gene matches. The CDR3 spells CSVEGTSGRDPYEQYF. The CDR3 coding sequence is TGCAGCGTTGAAGGGACTAGCGGGAGGGATCCCTACGAGCAGTACTTC.

This clonotype occurred many times. The CDR3 spells CASSHAYEQYF. DNA for the CDR3: TGTGCCAGCAGCCATGCCTACGAGCAGTACTTC. This rearrangement joins TRBV14 to TRBJ2-7; D unclear. Germline V gene data show CDR1 as SGHDN and CDR2 as FVKESK. There are 11 residues in the CDR3. Trimming removed 3 bases from V and 2 bases from J, with 2 bases in between.

The J gene is TRBJ2-2, the V gene TRBV6-1; no firm D call. CDR1 is MNHNS and CDR2 is SASEGT in the germline V gene. Trimming stripped 2 bases from V and 7 bases from J, with 8 bases between. This CDR3 contains 13 residues. CDR3: CASSELGIGELFF. The CDR3 DNA is TGTGCCAGCAGTGAACTCGGTATCGGGGAGCTGTTTTTT.

This clonotype was seen a few times. The V gene is TRBV6-1, the J gene TRBJ1-5; 8 bases are shared with TRBD1. The CDR3 is 15 amino acids. V lost 1 base, J lost 5 bases, and 4 bases stayed unmatched. CDR1 MNHNS and CDR2 SASEGT come from the germline V gene. CDR3 amino acids: CASSEGNRGYQPQHF. As DNA, the CDR3 is TGTGCCAGCAGTGAAGGTAACAGGGGGTATCAGCCCCAGCATTTT.

V is TRBV3-1 and J is TRBJ2-7, with no clear D. CDR3 length: 15 residues. The germline V gene encodes CDR1 LGHDT and CDR2 YNNKEL (reference sequence). V was clipped by 1 base and J by 1 base, with 11 bases between them. The CDR3 spells CASSQGNEWSYEQYF. The CDR3 DNA sequence: TGTGCCAGCAGCCAAGGCAATGAGTGGTCCTACGAGCAGTACTTC.

This chain joins TRBV6-2 or TRBV6-3 and TRBJ2-2; D gene unclear. The CDR3 is 16 amino acids. The germline V gene encodes CDR1 MNHEY and CDR2 SVGEGT. V was pared by 2 bases and J by 5 bases, with 15 bases between. CDR3 loop: CASSYMGKPETGELFF. DNA of the CDR3: TGTGCCAGCAGTTACATGGGGAAACCTGAAACCGGGGAGCTGTTTTTT.

This clonotype was detected only a few times. This sequence joins TRBV27 and TRBJ2-7; D perhaps matches TRBD2 (5 bases). Germline V CDR1 and CDR2: MNHEY, SMNVEV (reference sequence). This CDR3 spans 15 amino acids. Trimming removed 7 bases at V and 1 base at J, with 17 bases between. CDR3: CASTSLGADSYEQYF. The CDR3 region has the DNA TGTGCCAGCACTAGTTTGGGAGCGGATTCCTACGAGCAGTACTTC.

In this sample, this clonotype turned up many times. The chain employs TRBV29-1 and TRBJ1-2; the match to TRBD1 covers 7 bases. Trimming removed 5 bases from V and 2 bases from J; junction bases left unmatched: 8. Looked up from germline, CDR1 is SQVTM and CDR2 is ANQGSEA. The CDR3 is made up of 14 amino acids. Here the CDR3 reads CSVLPGTANYGYTF. CDR3 in DNA: TGCAGCGTTCTTCCCGGGACAGCCAACTATGGCTACACCTTC.